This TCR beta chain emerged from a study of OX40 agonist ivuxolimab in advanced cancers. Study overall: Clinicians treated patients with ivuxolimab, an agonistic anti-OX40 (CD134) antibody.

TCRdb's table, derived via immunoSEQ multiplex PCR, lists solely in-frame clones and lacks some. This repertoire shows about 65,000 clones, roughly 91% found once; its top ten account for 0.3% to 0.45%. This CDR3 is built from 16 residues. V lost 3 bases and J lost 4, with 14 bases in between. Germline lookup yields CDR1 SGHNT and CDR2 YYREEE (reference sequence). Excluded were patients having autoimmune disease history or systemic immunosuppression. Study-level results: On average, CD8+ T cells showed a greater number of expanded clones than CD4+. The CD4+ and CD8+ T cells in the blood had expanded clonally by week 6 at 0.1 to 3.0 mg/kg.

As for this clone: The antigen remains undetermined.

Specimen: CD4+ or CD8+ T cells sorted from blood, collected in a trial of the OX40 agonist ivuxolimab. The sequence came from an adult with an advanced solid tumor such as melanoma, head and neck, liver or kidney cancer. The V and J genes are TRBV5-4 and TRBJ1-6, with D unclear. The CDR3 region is CASSSLGLGYNSPLHF. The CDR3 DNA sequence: TGTGCCAGCAGCTCGCTGGGGTTGGGATATAATTCACCCCTCCACTTT.